The rows below give T cell receptor beta chains drawn from one sample of a study of T cells in Graves' hyperthyroidism and ophthalmopathy. TCRdb reanalysed the multiplex PCR reads using MiXCR and keeps one entry per CDR3 protein. Of under 550,000 distinct CDR3 sequences listed, roughly 15% are singletons. Sequencing was performed on blood. The receptors originated from a woman aged 18-29 years with Graves' hyperthyroidism. The CDR3 runs from the conserved cysteine through the conserved F or W.

v_call	j_call	cdr3_aa
TRBV6-1	TRBJ1-5	CASSADRQAPRGNQPQHF
TRBV28	TRBJ2-1	CASSVDSNEQFF
TRBV7-9	TRBJ2-7	CASSSFTNYEQYF
TRBV7-9	TRBJ2-7	CASSSSWDSSYEQYF
TRBV12-3/TRBV12-4	TRBJ1-2	CASSPTRRQGAGFGYTF
TRBV6-1	TRBJ2-7	CASSSIRDGSYEQYF
TRBV5-1	TRBJ2-3	CASSTGHPSPTDTQYF
TRBV27	TRBJ2-7	CASSFRGQGLYYEQYF
TRBV5-6	TRBJ2-1	CASSLYKREHNEQFF
TRBV20-1	TRBJ2-1	CSARVGTLQWEEQFF
TRBV19	TRBJ1-1	CASMGPGQGASEAFF
TRBV30	TRBJ1-4	CATSGATNEKLFF
TRBV6-9	TRBJ2-5	CASSWPRPRLAGGETQYF
TRBV5-1	TRBJ2-1	CASSTDRGRNNEQFF
TRBV11-1	TRBJ1-1	CASSARRNTEAFF
TRBV20-1	TRBJ2-7	CSARGGAGGSPYEQYF
TRBV5-5	TRBJ1-6	CASSLSDRMSPLHF
TRBV29-1	TRBJ2-1	CSVEAEAGGPGEQFF
TRBV11-2	TRBJ2-1	CASSLGRNEQFF
TRBV6-5	TRBJ2-1	CASSYQGQLHNEQFF
TRBV3-1	TRBJ1-1	CASSQGGDEAFF
TRBV7-3	TRBJ1-1	CASSSGGTNTEAFF
TRBV20-1	TRBJ2-3	CSARDRQGWDTQYF
TRBV6-1	TRBJ1-2	CASSEASRVEGYYGYTF
TRBV27	TRBJ2-7	CASSPQGRNYEQYF
TRBV10-2	TRBJ2-5	CASSVGGPQETQYF
TRBV12-3/TRBV12-4	TRBJ1-5	CASRARGDPNQPQHF
TRBV4-3	TRBJ2-3	CASSQDVVGGRPDTQYF
TRBV29-1	TRBJ2-2	CSVGKVGGRGELFF
TRBV30	TRBJ2-2	CAWSDLAGETGELFF
TRBV27	TRBJ2-1	CASSSIAGASYNEQFF
TRBV28	TRBJ2-7	CASRQMDEQYF
TRBV7-2	TRBJ2-4	CASSFTRKAKNIQYF
TRBV20-1	TRBJ1-2	CSASYPPINYGYTF
TRBV3-1	TRBJ1-1	CASSPQGGKTEAFF
TRBV25-1	TRBJ1-4	CASRPGQEPEKLFF
TRBV30	TRBJ2-7	CAWSVGGVPYEQYF
TRBV19	TRBJ2-5	CASSISLAGEETQYF
TRBV5-1	TRBJ1-1	CASSLSLGQEAFF
TRBV2	TRBJ1-6	CASGNQGRNSPLHF
TRBV3-1	TRBJ2-7	CASSSPTSGRPEQYF
TRBV14	TRBJ1-1	CASSQSPGHMNTEAFF
TRBV7-2	TRBJ2-7	CASSLSNLDSYEQYF
TRBV27	TRBJ2-5	CASRRQTGMAWETQYF
TRBV2	TRBJ2-1	CASSGKGGSYNEQFF
TRBV28	TRBJ2-7	CASSPDTTYEQYF
TRBV7-9	TRBJ2-5	CASSLDSRETQYF
TRBV12-3/TRBV12-4	TRBJ1-5	CASSLNGVVKDQPQHF
TRBV6-5	TRBJ1-4	CASSYKPRGGEKLFF
TRBV28	TRBJ2-5	CASSLMWGSEETQYF
TRBV11-2	TRBJ2-3	CASSLGPSGRGSDTQYF
TRBV5-1	TRBJ2-7	CASSLSGVGMMAPTYEQYF
TRBV6-1	TRBJ2-1	CASTLTRTTYNEQFF
TRBV6-5	TRBJ2-7	CASSYASGSSYEQYF
TRBV6-9	TRBJ2-7	CASSYYSVHEQYF
TRBV6-2/TRBV6-3	TRBJ1-2	CASSYGTDLKGYTF
TRBV6-1	TRBJ1-3	CASSDSAGSSGNTIYF
TRBV28	TRBJ1-4	CASSPLAGGNEKLFF
TRBV9	TRBJ1-1	CASSVNSSSKELNTEAFF
TRBV19	TRBJ1-2	CASSVQESGGNGYTF